This T cell receptor beta chain was found in a study of vaccination and CD4 T cells after COVID-19. With the Oncomine TCR Beta short-read assay, DNA from cultured CD4+ T cells was sequenced. TCRdb analysed the PCR reads with MiXCR anew, one entry per CDR3 protein. The data contain more than 20,000 distinct CDR3 sequences, 70% of them seen just once; the ten biggest clones take up approximately 8.6%. The germline V gene encodes CDR1 DFQATT and CDR2 SNEGSKA (reference sequence). This CDR3 spans 13 amino acids. The V segment lost 3 bases and the J segment 5 bases; nucleotides outside the gene matches: 1. To note about this clonotype: Its antigen is still unknown.

Treatment specified: approximately nine-day PBMC culture with coronavirus spike peptide pools or control peptides (ViraFEST assay). Sequencing was performed on CD4+ T cells from blood, cultured in vitro. The clonotype originates from a human donor who had recovered from COVID-19. The rearrangement uses TRBV20-1 and TRBJ2-7, with 13 positions matching TRBD2. The CDR3 protein is CSARGTSGDEQYF. DNA for the CDR3: TGCAGTGCTAGGGGGACTAGCGGGGACGAGCAGTACTTC.